Below, 2 T cell receptor beta chains from the same sample are listed, as sequenced in a study of human T cells and chemical hapten exposure. One entry per CDR3 protein results from TCRdb running MiXCR on the RACE reads. Altogether tens of thousands of distinct CDR3 sequences are present, around 10% being singletons, with the ten largest covering around 4%. Regarding time point: pre-sensitization, week 0. The treatment denotes: therapeutic diphenylcyclopropenone sensitization with weekly scalp DPC. The sample here was whole blood, taken in connection with sensitization to the hapten diphenylcyclopropenone (DPC). The receptors come from a woman in her thirties or forties with alopecia areata. Some clones in this sample may be carry-over from other donors' samples.

This clonotype was seen many times. The chain links TRBV27 to TRBJ1-2; 8 nucleotides match TRBD1. CDR1 is MNHEY and CDR2 is SMNVEV in the germline V gene (reference sequence). The length of the CDR3 is 15 residues. V lost 4 bases to trimming and J lost 3 bases; unmatched junction nucleotides: 7. CDR3 amino acids: CASSSPGQGYYGYTF. The CDR3 bases are TGTGCCAGCAGTTCCCCTGGACAGGGCTACTATGGCTACACCTTC.

This clonotype was counted many times. This chain joins TRBV12-3 or TRBV12-4 and TRBJ2-1; a possible D gene is TRBD1 (5 bases). V lost 6 bases and J lost 5, with 14 bases in between. The CDR3 covers 14 residues. CDR3 amino acids: CASRGQGWDNEQFF. The CDR3 DNA is TGTGCCAGCAGAGGGCAGGGCTGGGACAATGAGCAGTTCTTC.